These T cell receptor beta chains were read from a single sample in a study of blood T cell repertoires in COVID-19. Method: immunoSEQ multiplex PCR; TCRdb's copy keeps in-frame clones and lacks some. The data show roughly 200,000 clones, around four fifths seen once. The specimen sequenced was PBMCs or T cells enriched from blood (not recorded which). The receptors were sampled from a woman between 50 and 59 years old who had been exposed to COVID-19. The CDR3 runs from the conserved cysteine through the conserved F or W. A D gene is named only where the DNA matches it firmly. Rows give clone size only sometimes, using once, few, many, or a class for an expanded clone.

TRBJ1-1 | NA | TRBV27 | NA | TGTGCCAGCAGTTTATACCACGGTGGGGGGACTGAAGCTTTCTTT | CASSLYHGGGTEAFF
TRBJ1-2 | NA | TRBV15 | once | TGTGCCACCAGCAGAGATCGCCCGGGCTATGGCTACACCTTC | CATSRDRPGYGYTF
TRBJ1-5 | TRBD1 | TRBV24-1 | NA | TGTGCCACCAGTGACCCCGGACAGGGGAGCAATCAGCCCCAGCATTTT | CATSDPGQGSNQPQHF
TRBJ1-4 | TRBD1 | TRBV7-2 | NA | TGTGCCAGCAGCCCCGGACAGGGATCTGAAAAACTGTTTTTT | CASSPGQGSEKLFF
TRBJ1-2 | TRBD1 | TRBV30 | NA | TGTGCCTGGAGGGGACAGGGAGGGAACTATGGCTACACCTTC | CAWRGQGGNYGYTF
TRBJ2-7 | TRBD1 | TRBV19 | once | TGTGCCACCCGGGACAGGGGGCTCTACGAGCAGTACTTC | CATRDRGLYEQYF
TRBJ2-2 | TRBD2 | TRBV11-3 | NA | TGTGCCAGCAGCCCGACTAGCGGGGCCACGAACACCGGGGAGCTGTTTTTT | CASSPTSGATNTGELFF
TRBJ2-6 | NA | TRBV5-8 | NA | TGTGCCAGCAGCCAAGGGGACTCTGGGGCCAACGTCCTGACTTTC | CASSQGDSGANVLTF
TRBJ2-3 | TRBD2 | TRBV5-1 | NA | TGCGCCAGCAGCTTTGTTGGGTTAGCGGGGGGCACAGATACGCAGTATTTT | CASSFVGLAGGTDTQYF
TRBJ1-5 | TRBD1 | TRBV30 | NA | TGTGCCTGGAGCCCACAGGGGTATCAGCCCCAGCATTTT | CAWSPQGYQPQHF
TRBJ1-1 | TRBD1 | TRBV25-1 | NA | TGTGCCAGCAGTCCAGGGGGCACCACTGAAGCTTTCTTT | CASSPGGTTEAFF
TRBJ1-5 | NA | TRBV9 | NA | TGTGCCAGCAGCGTCGGTGTCCAGGCGGGAGCGGATCAGCCCCAGCATTTT | CASSVGVQAGADQPQHF
TRBJ1-2 | NA | TRBV2 | NA | TGTGCCAGCAGTCCAATGTGGGGCAGGGATGGCTACACCTTC | CASSPMWGRDGYTF
TRBJ1-5 | NA | TRBV6-4 | NA | TGTGCCAGCAGTGTTGAGGGCGGGAGCAATCAGCCCCAGCATTTT | CASSVEGGSNQPQHF
TRBJ2-7 | TRBD1 | TRBV19 | NA | TGTGCCAGTAGCAAGGACAGGGGAAGGAGGGAGCAGTACTTC | CASSKDRGRREQYF
TRBJ2-2 | TRBD2 | TRBV10-3 | NA | TGTGCCATCAATAGACGGGGAGGGCTGAACACCGGGGAGCTGTTTTTT | CAINRRGGLNTGELFF
TRBJ2-5 | NA | TRBV27 | NA | TGTGCCAGCTGGAGGGAGCCGTGGACCCAGTACTTC | CASWREPWTQYF
TRBJ2-2 | TRBD1 | TRBV28 | NA | TGTGCCAGCAGTTTACAGGGGGCCACCGGGGAGCTGTTTTTT | CASSLQGATGELFF
TRBJ1-2 | TRBD1 | TRBV5-1 | NA | TGCGCCAGCAGCTTGGGGACAGGGAGATACTATGGCTACACCTTC | CASSLGTGRYYGYTF
TRBJ1-1 | TRBD1 | TRBV12-3/TRBV12-4 | NA | TGTGCCAGCAGTCCCGACAGGGGGGCTGAAGCTTTCTTT | CASSPDRGAEAFF
TRBJ2-1 | NA | TRBV4-3 | NA | TGCGCCAGCAGCCAAGTAGGGGGGGGCCCCTACAATGAGCAGTTCTTC | CASSQVGGGPYNEQFF
TRBJ2-7 | NA | TRBV21-1 | NA | TGTGCCAGCAGCAAACTACTAGACGCTTTCTCCTACGAGCAGTACTTC | CASSKLLDAFSYEQYF
TRBJ2-7 | TRBD1 | TRBV28 | once | TGTGCCAGCAGTTTAAGGGGACAGGGCAAAAACGAGCAGTACTTC | CASSLRGQGKNEQYF
TRBJ2-7 | NA | TRBV5-4 | once | TGTGCCAGCAGCCCGGGGTGGGGCGAGCAGTACTTC | CASSPGWGEQYF
TRBJ2-6 | TRBD1 | TRBV7-2 | few | TGTGCCAGCAGCTTGGCTCAGACAGGGTCCTCTGGGGCCAACGTCCTGACTTTC | CASSLAQTGSSGANVLTF
TRBJ1-2 | NA | TRBV7-2 | NA | TGTGCCAGCAGCGCTGCGGGGGGCTACGCTAACTATGGCTACACCTTC | CASSAAGGYANYGYTF
TRBJ1-1 | NA | TRBV12-3/TRBV12-4 | NA | TGTGCCAGCAGTTTCGGTAACACTGAAGCTTTCTTT | CASSFGNTEAFF
TRBJ2-6 | NA | TRBV19 | NA | TGTGCCAGTAGCCCCGTAGGCCGGTCCCCAGGGGGGGCCAACGTCCTGACTTTC | CASSPVGRSPGGANVLTF
TRBJ1-3 | TRBD1 | TRBV2 | NA | TGTGCCAGCAGTGGGATGACAGGGTTTGGAAACACCATATATTTT | CASSGMTGFGNTIYF
TRBJ1-1 | TRBD1 | TRBV11-2 | few | TGTGCCAGCAGCTCGACAGGGGTAAGGACTGAAGCTTTCTTT | CASSSTGVRTEAFF
TRBJ2-5 | NA | TRBV24-1 | NA | TGTGCCACCAGGGGGGCTGTCGGGACCCAGTACTTC | CATRGAVGTQYF
TRBJ2-7 | TRBD1 | TRBV2 | NA | TGTGCCGGCAGACAGGGCCTCTCCTACGAGCAGTACTTC | CAGRQGLSYEQYF
TRBJ1-1 | NA | TRBV6-4 | NA | TGTGCCAGCAGTCAGGATGGGAACACTGAAGCTTTCTTT | CASSQDGNTEAFF
TRBJ1-2 | NA | TRBV27 | NA | TGTGCCAGCAAATCTTCCGTTAACTATGGCTACACCTTC | CASKSSVNYGYTF
TRBJ1-1 | NA | TRBV5-4 | NA | TGTGCCAGCAGCTTGTATCACGGTGAAGCTTTCTTT | CASSLYHGEAFF
TRBJ1-1 | NA | TRBV18 | NA | TGTGCCAGCTCAGGTCAGGGGAACACTGAAGCTTTCTTT | CASSGQGNTEAFF
TRBJ1-6 | TRBD1 | TRBV28 | once | TGTGCCAGCAGCCCCCCAGGAGGCGGGACAGGGGGTTCACCCCTCCACTTT | CASSPPGGGTGGSPLHF
TRBJ2-6 | NA | TRBV11-1 | NA | TGTGCCAGCAGAGGGCGGGCTGGGGCCAACGTCCTGACTTTC | CASRGRAGANVLTF
TRBJ2-2 | TRBD1 | TRBV27 | NA | TGTGCCAGCAAGGCCGGGACAGTGAACACCGGGGAGCTGTTTTTT | CASKAGTVNTGELFF
TRBJ1-2 | NA | TRBV9 | few | TGTGCCAGCAGTACAGGGACCCCAGGTGGCTACACCTTC | CASSTGTPGGYTF
TRBJ1-1 | NA | TRBV29-1 | NA | TGCAGCGTTGAGGTACACCTGAACACTGAAGCTTTCTTT | CSVEVHLNTEAFF